This T cell receptor (beta chain) was sequenced for a study of CD4 T cells in relation to SARS-CoV-2 and coronaviruses. Before the COVID-19 pandemic, during about 2011-2019, CD4+ T cells were taken from unexposed donors. The cells were cultured for about ten days before CD4+ T cells were isolated. On this clone itself: The antigen is unknown.

Using immunoSEQ multiplex PCR, the repertoire was profiled, and TCRdb retains in-frame clones only, with some absent. The data show about 16,000 clones, approximately 80% seen once. V lost 0 bases, J lost 4 bases, and 8 bases lay in between. Germline V gene sequence: CDR1 SGHTA, CDR2 FQGNSA. The CDR3 has 14 amino acids. The sequence derives from a human donor in good health. This chain connects TRBV7-2 to TRBJ2-3, with D unresolved. Sequencing was done on a sample of CD4+ T cells from PBMCs, cultured in vitro. The CDR3 DNA reads TGTGCCAGCAGCTTAGCGGCCAGCCCAGATACGCAGTATTTT. Translated, it gives CASSLAASPDTQYF. Variable domain in full (rest from reference TRBV7-2 and TRBJ2-3): GAGVSQSPSNKVTEKGKDVELRCDPISGHTALYWYRQSLGQGLEFLIYFQGNSAPDKSGLPSDRFSAERTGGSVSTLTIQRTQQEDSAVYLCASSLAASPDTQYFGPGTRLTVL.